This T cell receptor (beta chain) was retrieved from a study of blood T cell repertoires in COVID-19. Study as a whole: COVID-19 samples from acute and convalescent phases originated in the United States, Italy and Spain. PBMCs, B-cell-depleted T cells, or T cells provided the cDNA or gDNA that made up the material.

Source study methods: Reference gene primer amplification gave estimated nucleated cell counts. Method: immunoSEQ multiplex PCR; TCRdb's copy keeps in-frame clones and lacks some. D and trimming were read from the DNA, whereas the V and J calls and clone size are those reported in that table. Here the sample spans about 74,000 clones, roughly four fifths being singletons. With 5 bases clipped from V and 3 bases from J, the junction kept 7 bases outside the gene matches. Germline V gene data show CDR1 as SEHNR and CDR2 as FQNEAQ (reference sequence). The CDR3 sequence is 15 residues long. This chain joins TRBV7-9 and TRBJ2-3, with 8 nucleotides matching TRBD2. The sequence was obtained from a man in his 70s with acute or convalescent COVID-19. The sequencing sample was made of peripheral blood. CDR3 bases: TGTGCCAGCAGCCCATCCGGACTAGCAACAGATACGCAGTATTTT. Its translation is CASSPSGLATDTQYF.